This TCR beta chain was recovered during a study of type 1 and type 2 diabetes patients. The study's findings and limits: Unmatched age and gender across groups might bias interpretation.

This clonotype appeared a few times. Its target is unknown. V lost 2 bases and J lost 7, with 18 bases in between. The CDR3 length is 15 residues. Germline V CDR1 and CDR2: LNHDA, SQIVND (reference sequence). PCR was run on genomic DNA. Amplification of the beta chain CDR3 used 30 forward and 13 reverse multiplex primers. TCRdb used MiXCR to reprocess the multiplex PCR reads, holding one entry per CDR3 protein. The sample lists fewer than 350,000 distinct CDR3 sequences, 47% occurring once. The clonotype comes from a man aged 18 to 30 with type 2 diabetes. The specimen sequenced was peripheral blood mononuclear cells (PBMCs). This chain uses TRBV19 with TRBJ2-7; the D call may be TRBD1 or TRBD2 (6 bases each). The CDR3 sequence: CASSIRAGGGKEQYF. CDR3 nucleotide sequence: TGTGCCAGTAGTATAAGGGCCGGGGGCGGCAAGGAGCAGTACTTC.